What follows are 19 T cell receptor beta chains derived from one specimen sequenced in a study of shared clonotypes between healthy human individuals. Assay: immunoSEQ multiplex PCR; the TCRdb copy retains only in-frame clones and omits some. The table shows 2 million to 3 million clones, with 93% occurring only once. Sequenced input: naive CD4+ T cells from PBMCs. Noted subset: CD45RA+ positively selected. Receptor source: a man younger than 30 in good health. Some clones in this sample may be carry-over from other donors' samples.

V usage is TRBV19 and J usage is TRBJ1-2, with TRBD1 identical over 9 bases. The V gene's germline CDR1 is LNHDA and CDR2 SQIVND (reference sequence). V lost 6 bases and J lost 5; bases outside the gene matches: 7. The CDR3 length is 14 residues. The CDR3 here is CASREPGQGYGYTF. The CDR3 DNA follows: TGTGCCAGTAGGGAACCGGGACAGGGATATGGCTACACCTTC.

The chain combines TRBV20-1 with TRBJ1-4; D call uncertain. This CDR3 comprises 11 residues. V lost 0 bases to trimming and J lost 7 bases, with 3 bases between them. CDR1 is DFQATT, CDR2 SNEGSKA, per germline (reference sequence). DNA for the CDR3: TGCAGTGCTAGAGAGGTTGAAAAACTGTTTTTT. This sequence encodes CSAREVEKLFF.

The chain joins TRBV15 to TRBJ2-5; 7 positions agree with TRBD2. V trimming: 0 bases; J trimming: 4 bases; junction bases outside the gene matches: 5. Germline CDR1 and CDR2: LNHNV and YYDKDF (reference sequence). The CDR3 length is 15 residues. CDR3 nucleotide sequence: TGTGCCACCAGCAGAGATATATTAGCGGGAGAGACCCAGTACTTC. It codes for CATSRDILAGETQYF.

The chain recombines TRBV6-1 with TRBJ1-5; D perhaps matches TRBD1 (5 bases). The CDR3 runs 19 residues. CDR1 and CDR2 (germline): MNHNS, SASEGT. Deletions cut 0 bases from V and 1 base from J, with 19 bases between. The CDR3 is CASSEALGARITSNQPQHF. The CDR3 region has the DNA TGTGCCAGCAGTGAAGCGCTTGGGGCTAGGATCACGAGCAATCAGCCCCAGCATTTT.

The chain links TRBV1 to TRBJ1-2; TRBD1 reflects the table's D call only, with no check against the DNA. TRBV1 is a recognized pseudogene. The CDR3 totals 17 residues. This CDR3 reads CTSSQAWAPGLGYGYTF. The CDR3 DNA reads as TGCACCAGCAGCCAAGCTTGGGCCCCAGGGTTAGGCTATGGCTACACCTTC.

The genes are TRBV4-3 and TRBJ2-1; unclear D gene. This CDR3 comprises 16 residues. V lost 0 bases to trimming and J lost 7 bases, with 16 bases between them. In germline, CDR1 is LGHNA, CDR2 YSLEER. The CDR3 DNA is TGCGCCAGCAGCCAAGACCGGGCCGGAAAAGGGAATGAGCAGTTCTTC. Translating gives CASSQDRAGKGNEQFF.

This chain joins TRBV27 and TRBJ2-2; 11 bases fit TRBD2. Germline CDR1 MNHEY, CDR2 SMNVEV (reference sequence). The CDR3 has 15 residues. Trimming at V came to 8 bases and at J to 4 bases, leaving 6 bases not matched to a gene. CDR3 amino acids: CASLAGGPGTGELFF. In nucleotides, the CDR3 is TGTGCCAGCTTAGCGGGAGGGCCCGGCACCGGGGAGCTGTTTTTT.

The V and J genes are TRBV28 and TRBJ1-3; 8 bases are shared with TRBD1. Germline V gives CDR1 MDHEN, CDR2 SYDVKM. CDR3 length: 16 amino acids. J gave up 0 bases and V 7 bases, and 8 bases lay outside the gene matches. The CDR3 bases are TGTGCCAGCACTCCAGGGGGCCTTACCTCTGGAAACACCATATATTTT. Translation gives CASTPGGLTSGNTIYF.

The CDR3 is CAWSVGTGPTGELFF. DNA for the CDR3: TGTGCCTGGTCTGTCGGGACGGGACCCACCGGGGAGCTGTTTTTT. The chain couples TRBV30 to TRBJ2-2; possibly TRBD1 or TRBD2 for D (5 bases each). From germline, CDR1 is GTSNPN and CDR2 SVGIG (reference sequence). V was shortened by 5 bases and J by 4 bases, with 17 bases between the two germline ends. The CDR3 spans 15 residues.

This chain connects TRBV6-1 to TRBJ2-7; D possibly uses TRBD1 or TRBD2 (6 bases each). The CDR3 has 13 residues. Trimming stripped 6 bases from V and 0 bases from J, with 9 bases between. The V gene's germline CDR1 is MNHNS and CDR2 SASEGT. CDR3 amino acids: CASRRGASYEQYF. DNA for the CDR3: TGTGCCAGCAGGAGGGGGGCCTCCTACGAGCAGTACTTC.

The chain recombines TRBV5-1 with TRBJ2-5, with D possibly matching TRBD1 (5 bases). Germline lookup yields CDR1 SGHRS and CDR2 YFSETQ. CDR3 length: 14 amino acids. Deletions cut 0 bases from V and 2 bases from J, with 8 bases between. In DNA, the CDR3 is TGCGCCAGCAGCTTGGTCAGGGTTCAAGAGACCCAGTACTTC. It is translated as CASSLVRVQETQYF.

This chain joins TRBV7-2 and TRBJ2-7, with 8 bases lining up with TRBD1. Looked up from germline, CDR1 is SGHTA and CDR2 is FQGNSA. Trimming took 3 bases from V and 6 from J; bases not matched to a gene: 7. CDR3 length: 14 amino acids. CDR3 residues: CASSLDRVLSEQYF. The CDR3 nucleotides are TGTGCCAGCAGCTTGGACAGGGTGCTTTCCGAGCAGTACTTC.

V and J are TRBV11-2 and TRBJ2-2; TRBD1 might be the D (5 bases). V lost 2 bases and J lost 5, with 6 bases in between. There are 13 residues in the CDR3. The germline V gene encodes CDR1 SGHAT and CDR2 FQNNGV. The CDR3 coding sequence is TGTGCCAGCAGCTTACAGGGAACCGGGGAGCTGTTTTTT. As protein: CASSLQGTGELFF.

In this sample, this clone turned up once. The CDR3 sequence: CASSVVAGGRGTSYNEQFF. The CDR3 DNA follows: TGTGCCAGCAGCGTAGTAGCGGGAGGGCGAGGTACGTCCTACAATGAGCAGTTCTTC. The chain combines TRBV9 with TRBJ2-1, with 11 bases lining up with TRBD2. The V segment lost 0 bases and the J segment 1 base; nucleotides outside the gene matches: 9. The CDR3 spans 19 residues. Germline CDR1 and CDR2: SGDLS and YYNGEE.

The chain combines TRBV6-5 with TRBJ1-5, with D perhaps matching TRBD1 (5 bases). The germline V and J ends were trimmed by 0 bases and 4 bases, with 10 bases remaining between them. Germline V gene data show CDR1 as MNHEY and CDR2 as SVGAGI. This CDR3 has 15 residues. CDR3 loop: CASSYSGPGNQPQHF. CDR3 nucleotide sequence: TGTGCCAGCAGTTACTCGGGGCCGGGGAATCAGCCCCAGCATTTT.

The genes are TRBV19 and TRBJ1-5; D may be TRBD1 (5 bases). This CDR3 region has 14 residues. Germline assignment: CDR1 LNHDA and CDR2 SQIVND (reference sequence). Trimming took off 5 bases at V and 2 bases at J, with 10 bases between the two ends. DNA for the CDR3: TGTGCCAGTAGTTGGTTGGGGGGCAATCAGCCCCAGCATTTT. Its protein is CASSWLGGNQPQHF.

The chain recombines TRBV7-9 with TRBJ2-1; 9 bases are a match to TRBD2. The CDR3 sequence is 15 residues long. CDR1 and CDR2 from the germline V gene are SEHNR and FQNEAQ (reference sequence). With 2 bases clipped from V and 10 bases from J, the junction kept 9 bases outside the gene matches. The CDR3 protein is CASSLPGLAGGEQFF. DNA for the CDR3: TGTGCCAGCAGCTTACCGGGACTAGCTGGGGGGGAGCAGTTCTTC.

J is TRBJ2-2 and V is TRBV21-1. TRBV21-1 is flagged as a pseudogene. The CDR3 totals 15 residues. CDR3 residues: CASSSRDRPSGELFF. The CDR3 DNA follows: TGTGCCAGCAGCTCCCGGGACCGTCCGAGTGGGGAGCTGTTTTTT.

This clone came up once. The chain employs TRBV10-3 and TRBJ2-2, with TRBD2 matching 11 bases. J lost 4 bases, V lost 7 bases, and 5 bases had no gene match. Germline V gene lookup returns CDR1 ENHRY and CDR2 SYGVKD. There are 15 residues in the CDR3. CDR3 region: CAITTSGSPTGELFF. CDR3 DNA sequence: TGTGCCATCACCACTAGCGGGAGTCCCACCGGGGAGCTGTTTTTT.